This T cell receptor beta chain is from a study of blood T cell repertoires in COVID-19. TCRdb keeps only in-frame clones here, not all; method: immunoSEQ multiplex PCR. Of some 200,000 clones listed, about four fifths are singletons. The CDR3 totals 14 residues. The germline V gene has CDR1 LNHDA and CDR2 SQIVND (reference sequence). V shed 8 bases and J 5 bases; nucleotides not matched to a gene: 10. V usage is TRBV19 and J usage is TRBJ2-5, with 8 bases matching TRBD1. Sequencing used peripheral blood. The sequence came from a woman aged 40 to 49 with COVID-19, enrolled during active disease. CDR3 coding DNA: TGTGCCAGTTCAGGGGGCGCGAAGTGGGAGACCCAGTACTTC. It translates to CASSGGAKWETQYF. Looking up the rest from reference TRBV19 and TRBJ2-5 gives the full variable domain: DGGITQSPKYLFRKEGQNVTLSCEQNLNHDAMYWYRQDPGQGLRLIYYSQIVNDFQKGDIAEGYSVSREKKESFPLTVTSAQKNPTAFYLCASSGGAKWETQYFGPGTRLLVL.